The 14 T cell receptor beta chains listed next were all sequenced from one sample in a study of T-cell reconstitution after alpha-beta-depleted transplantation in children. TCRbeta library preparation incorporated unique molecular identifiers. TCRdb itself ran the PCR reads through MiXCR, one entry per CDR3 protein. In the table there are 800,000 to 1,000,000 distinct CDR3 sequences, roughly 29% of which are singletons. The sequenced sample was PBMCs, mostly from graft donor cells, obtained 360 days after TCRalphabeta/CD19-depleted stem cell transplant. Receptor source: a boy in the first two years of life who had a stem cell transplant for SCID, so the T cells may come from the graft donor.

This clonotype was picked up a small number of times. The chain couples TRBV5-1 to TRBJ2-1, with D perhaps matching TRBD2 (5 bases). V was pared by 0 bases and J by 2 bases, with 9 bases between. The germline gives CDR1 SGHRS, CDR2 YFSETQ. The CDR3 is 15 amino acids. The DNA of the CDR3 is TGCGCCAGCAGCTTGGCGGGGTTGACCTACAATGAGCAGTTCTTC. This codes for CASSLAGLTYNEQFF.

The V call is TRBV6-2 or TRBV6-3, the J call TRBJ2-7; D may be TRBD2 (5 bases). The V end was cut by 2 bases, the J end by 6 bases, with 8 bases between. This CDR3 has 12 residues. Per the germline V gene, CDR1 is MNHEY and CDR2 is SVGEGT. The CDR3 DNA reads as TGTGCCAGCAGTTACCCAGCGGTCGAGCAGTACTTC. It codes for CASSYPAVEQYF.

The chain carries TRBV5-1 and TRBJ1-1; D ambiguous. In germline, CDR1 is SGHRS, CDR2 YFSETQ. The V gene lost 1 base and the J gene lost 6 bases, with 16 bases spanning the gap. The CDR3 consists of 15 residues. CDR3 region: CASSLINTLISEAFF. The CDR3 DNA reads TGCGCCAGCAGCTTGATCAACACCCTAATCTCTGAAGCTTTCTTT. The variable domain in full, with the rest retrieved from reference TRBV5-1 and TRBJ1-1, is KAGVTQTPRYLIKTRGQQVTLSCSPISGHRSVSWYQQTPGQGLQFLFEYFSETQRNKGNFPGRFSGRQFSNSRSEMNVSTLELGDSALYLCASSLINTLISEAFFGQGTRLTVV.

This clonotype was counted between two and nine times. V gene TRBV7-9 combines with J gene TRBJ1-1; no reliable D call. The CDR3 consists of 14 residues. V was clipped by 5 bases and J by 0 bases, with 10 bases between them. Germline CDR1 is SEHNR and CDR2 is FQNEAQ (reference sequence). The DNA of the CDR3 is TGTGCCAGCAGCCCATGGAGGTTGAACACTGAAGCTTTCTTT. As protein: CASSPWRLNTEAFF.

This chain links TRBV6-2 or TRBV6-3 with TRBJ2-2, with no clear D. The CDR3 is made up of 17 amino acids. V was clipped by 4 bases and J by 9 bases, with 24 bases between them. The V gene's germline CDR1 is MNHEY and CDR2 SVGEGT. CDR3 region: CASSSKLFGSRIRELFF. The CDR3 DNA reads TGTGCCAGCAGTTCCAAATTGTTCGGTTCAAGGATCCGGGAGCTGTTTTTT.

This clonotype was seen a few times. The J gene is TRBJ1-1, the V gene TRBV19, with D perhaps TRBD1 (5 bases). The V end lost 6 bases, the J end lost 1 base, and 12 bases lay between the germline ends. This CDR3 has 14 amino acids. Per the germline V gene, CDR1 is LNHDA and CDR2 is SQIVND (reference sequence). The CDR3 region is CASRTPGTNTEAFF. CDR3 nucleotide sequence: TGTGCCAGTAGGACGCCAGGGACGAACACTGAAGCTTTCTTT.

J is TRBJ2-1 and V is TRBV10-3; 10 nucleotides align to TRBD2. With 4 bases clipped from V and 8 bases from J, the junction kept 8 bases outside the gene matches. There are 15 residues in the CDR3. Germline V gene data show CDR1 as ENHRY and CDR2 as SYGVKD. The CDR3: CAISGGLAAVDEQFF. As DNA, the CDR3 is TGTGCCATCAGTGGAGGACTAGCGGCTGTGGATGAGCAGTTCTTC.

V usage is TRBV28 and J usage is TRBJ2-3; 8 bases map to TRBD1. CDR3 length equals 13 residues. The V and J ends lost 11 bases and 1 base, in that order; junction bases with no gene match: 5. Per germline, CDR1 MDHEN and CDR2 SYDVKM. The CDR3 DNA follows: TGTGCCGGGCAGGGACAGGGCACAGATACGCAGTATTTT. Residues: CAGQGQGTDTQYF.

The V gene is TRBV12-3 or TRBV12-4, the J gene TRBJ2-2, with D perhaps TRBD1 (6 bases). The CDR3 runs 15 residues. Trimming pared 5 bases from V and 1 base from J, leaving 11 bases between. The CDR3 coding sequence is TGTGCCAGCAGTCGACAGGATTGGAACACCGGGGAGCTGTTTTTT. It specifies CASSRQDWNTGELFF.

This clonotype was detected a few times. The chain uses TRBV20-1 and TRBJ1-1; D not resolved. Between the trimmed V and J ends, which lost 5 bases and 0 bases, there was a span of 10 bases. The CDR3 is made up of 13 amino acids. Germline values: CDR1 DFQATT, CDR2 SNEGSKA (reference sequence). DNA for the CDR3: TGCAGTGCTCCGAGCAACATGAACACTGAAGCTTTCTTT. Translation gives CSAPSNMNTEAFF.

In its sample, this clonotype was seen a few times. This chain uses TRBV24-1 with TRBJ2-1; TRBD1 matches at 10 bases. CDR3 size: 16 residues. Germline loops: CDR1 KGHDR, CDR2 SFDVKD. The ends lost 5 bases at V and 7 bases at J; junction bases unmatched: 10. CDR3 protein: CATSALRTGGGNEQFF. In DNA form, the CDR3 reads TGTGCCACCAGTGCACTAAGGACAGGGGGGGGTAATGAGCAGTTCTTC.

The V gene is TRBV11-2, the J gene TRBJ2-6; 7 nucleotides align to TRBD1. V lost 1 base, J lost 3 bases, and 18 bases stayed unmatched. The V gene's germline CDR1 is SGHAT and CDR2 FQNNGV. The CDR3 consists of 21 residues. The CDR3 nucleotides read TGTGCCAGCAGCTTAGGAGGGGGCGCGGGTTTGGTTTCAATTGGGGCCAACGTCCTGACTTTC. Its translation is CASSLGGGAGLVSIGANVLTF.

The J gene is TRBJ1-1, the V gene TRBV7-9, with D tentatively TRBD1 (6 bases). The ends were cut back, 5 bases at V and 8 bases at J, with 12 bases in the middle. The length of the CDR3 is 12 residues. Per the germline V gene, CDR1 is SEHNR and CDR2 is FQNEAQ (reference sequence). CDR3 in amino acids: CASSDIGGEAFF. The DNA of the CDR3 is TGTGCCAGCAGCGACATAGGGGGGGAAGCTTTCTTT. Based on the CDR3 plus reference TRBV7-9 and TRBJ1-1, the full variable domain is DTGVSQNPRHKITKRGQNVTFRCDPISEHNRLYWYRQTLGQGPEFLTYFQNEAQLEKSRLLSDRFSAERPKGSFSTLEIQRTEQGDSAMYLCASSDIGGEAFFGQGTRLTVV.

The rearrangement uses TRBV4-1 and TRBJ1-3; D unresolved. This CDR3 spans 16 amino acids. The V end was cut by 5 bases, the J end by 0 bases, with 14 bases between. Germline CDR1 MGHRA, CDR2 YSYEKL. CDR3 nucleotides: TGCGCCAGCAGCGACGGGAACGGTCGCTCTGGAAACACCATATATTTT. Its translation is CASSDGNGRSGNTIYF.